This T cell receptor (beta chain) was identified in a study of T-cell reconstitution after alpha-beta-depleted transplantation in children. Molecular barcoding with unique molecular identifiers was used for the TCRbeta library. A single record per CDR3 protein comes from TCRdb applying MiXCR to the PCR reads. The sample records a few hundred thousand distinct CDR3 sequences, about 9.6% being singletons. This clonotype has at least ten counts. V lost 7 bases and J lost 4, with 16 bases in between. This CDR3 comprises 14 residues. This receptor was taken from a human donor who donated a stem cell graft to a child with SCID. V is TRBV12-3 or TRBV12-4 and J is TRBJ1-2, with D maybe TRBD1 (6 bases). The source was PBMCs from the stem cell graft donor, collected from the stem cell graft. This CDR3 is CASKQGVYGYGYTF. For the CDR3, the DNA is TGTGCCAGCAAACAGGGAGTTTACGGCTATGGCTACACCTTC.